This T cell receptor beta chain originates from a study of Ad26.COV2.S vaccination and SARS-CoV-2 variants. This clone came up once. The treatment here: over 15 received Ad26.COV2.S at low or high dose, single or two shots; 5 received placebo; per-sample allocation not given. Sample collection was performed on day 63 after the first vaccine or placebo injection. The CDR3 covers 19 residues. With 4 bases clipped from V and 0 bases from J, the junction kept 9 bases outside the gene matches. CDR1 is LNHDA and CDR2 is SQIVND in the germline V gene (reference sequence). Repertoires were generated with immunoSEQ multiplex PCR, while TCRdb's copy carries only in-frame clones and drops some. The sample consists of around 450,000 clones, 75% to 95% of them appearing once.

Here the sequenced sample was peripheral blood, taken in a trial of Ad26.COV2.S vaccine versus placebo. This TCR derives from a person between 18 and 59 years old who received the Ad26.COV2.S COVID-19 vaccine or a placebo. The V and J genes are TRBV19 and TRBJ2-6; 10 positions agree with TRBD2. Written as DNA, the CDR3 is TGTGCCAGTAGTACCCCAAGGACTAGCGGCTACTCTGGGGCCAACGTCCTGACTTTC. This gives the protein CASSTPRTSGYSGANVLTF.